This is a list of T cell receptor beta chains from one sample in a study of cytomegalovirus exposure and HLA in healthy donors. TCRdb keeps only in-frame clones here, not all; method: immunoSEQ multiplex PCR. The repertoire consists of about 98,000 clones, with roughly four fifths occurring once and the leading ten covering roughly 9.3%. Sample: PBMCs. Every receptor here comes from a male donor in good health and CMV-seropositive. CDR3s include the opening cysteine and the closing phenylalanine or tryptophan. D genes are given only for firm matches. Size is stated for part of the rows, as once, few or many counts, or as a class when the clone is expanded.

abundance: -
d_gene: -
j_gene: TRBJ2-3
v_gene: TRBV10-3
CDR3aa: CAISESGTPSTDTQYF
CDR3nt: TGTGCCATCAGTGAGTCTGGGACACCTAGCACAGATACGCAGTATTTT

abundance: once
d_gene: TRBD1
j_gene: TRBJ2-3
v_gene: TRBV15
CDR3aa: CATSRGGQGGTDTQYF
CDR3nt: TGTGCCACCAGCAGAGGGGGACAGGGGGGCACAGATACGCAGTATTTT

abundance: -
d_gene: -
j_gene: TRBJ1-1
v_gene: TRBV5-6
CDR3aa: CASSWGRFFNTEAFF
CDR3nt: TGTGCCAGCAGCTGGGGGCGGTTCTTTAACACTGAAGCTTTCTTT

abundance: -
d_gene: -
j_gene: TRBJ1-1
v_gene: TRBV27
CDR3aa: CASSLYPDRNTEAFF
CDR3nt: TGTGCCAGCAGTTTGTACCCGGACAGGAACACTGAAGCTTTCTTT

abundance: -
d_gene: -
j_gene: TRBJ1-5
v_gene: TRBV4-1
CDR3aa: CASSQEAVSGQPQHF
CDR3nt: TGCGCCAGCAGCCAAGAAGCAGTGTCGGGTCAGCCCCAGCATTTT

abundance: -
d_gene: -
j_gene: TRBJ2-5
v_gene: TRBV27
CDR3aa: CASSLSKGGGETQYF
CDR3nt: TGTGCCAGCAGTTTATCCAAGGGAGGTGGGGAGACCCAGTACTTC

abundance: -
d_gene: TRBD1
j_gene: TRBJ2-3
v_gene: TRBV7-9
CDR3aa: CASSWGQGSTDTQYF
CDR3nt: TGTGCCAGCAGCTGGGGACAGGGGAGCACAGATACGCAGTATTTT

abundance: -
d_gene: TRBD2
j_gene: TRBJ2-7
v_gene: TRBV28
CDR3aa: CASSALAGVLGEQYF
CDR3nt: TGTGCCAGCAGTGCTCTAGCGGGAGTGCTGGGCGAGCAGTACTTC

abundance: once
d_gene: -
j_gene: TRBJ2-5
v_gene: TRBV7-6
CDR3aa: CASSPLGGEETQYF
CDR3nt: TGTGCCAGCAGCCCGCTTGGGGGCGAAGAGACCCAGTACTTC

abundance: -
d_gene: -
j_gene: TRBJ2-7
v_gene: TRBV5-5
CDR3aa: CASSLYDRPYEQYF
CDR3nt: TGTGCCAGCAGCTTGTATGACAGGCCCTACGAGCAGTACTTC

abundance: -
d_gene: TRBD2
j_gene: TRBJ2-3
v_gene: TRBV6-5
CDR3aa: CASSSRGGADTQYF
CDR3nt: TGTGCCAGCAGCTCTCGGGGGGGCGCAGATACGCAGTATTTT

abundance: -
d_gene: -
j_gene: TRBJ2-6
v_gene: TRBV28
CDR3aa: CASRPTAGGYLSGANVLTF
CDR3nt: TGTGCCAGCAGACCCACCGCAGGGGGGTACCTCTCTGGGGCCAACGTCCTGACTTTC

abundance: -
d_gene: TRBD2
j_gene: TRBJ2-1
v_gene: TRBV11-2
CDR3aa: CASRDPGTSGNNEQFF
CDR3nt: TGTGCCAGCAGGGACCCCGGGACTAGCGGGAACAATGAGCAGTTCTTC

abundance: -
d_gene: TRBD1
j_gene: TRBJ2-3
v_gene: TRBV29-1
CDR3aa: CSVGRGSSTDTQYF
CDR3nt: TGCAGCGTCGGCAGGGGGTCTAGCACAGATACGCAGTATTTT

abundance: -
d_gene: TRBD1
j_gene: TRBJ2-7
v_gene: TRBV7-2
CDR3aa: CASSLGQPGSGEQYF
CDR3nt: TGTGCCAGCAGCTTGGGACAGCCCGGCTCGGGTGAGCAGTACTTC

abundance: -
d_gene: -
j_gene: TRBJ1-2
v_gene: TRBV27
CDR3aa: CASSPNNYGYTF
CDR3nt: TGTGCCAGCAGTCCTAATAACTATGGCTACACCTTC

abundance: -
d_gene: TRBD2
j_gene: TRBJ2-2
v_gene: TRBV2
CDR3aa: CASSQRGAGELFF
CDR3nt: TGTGCCAGCAGCCAGCGGGGAGCCGGGGAGCTGTTTTTT

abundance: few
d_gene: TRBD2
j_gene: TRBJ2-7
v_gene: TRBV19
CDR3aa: CASSIPGLAGGEQYF
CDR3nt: TGTGCCAGTAGTATCCCGGGACTAGCGGGAGGCGAGCAGTACTTC

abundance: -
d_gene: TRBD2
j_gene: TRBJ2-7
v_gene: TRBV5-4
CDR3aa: CASSAVTSGIYGQYF
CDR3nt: TGTGCCAGCAGCGCCGTGACTAGCGGGATTTACGGGCAGTACTTC

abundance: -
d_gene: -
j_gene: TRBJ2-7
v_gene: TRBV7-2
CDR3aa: CASSSGEGGHEQYF
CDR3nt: TGTGCCAGCAGCTCCGGAGAGGGCGGGCACGAGCAGTACTTC

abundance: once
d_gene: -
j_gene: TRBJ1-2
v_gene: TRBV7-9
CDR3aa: CASSLGAVYGYTF
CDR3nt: TGTGCCAGCAGCTTAGGGGCCGTCTATGGCTACACCTTC

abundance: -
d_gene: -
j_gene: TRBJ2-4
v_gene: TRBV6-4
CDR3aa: CASTRGQRLENIQYF
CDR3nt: TGTGCCAGCACCAGGGGCCAGAGGTTGGAAAACATTCAGTACTTC

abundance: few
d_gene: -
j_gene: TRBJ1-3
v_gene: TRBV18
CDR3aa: CASSPTHREGGNTIYF
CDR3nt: TGTGCCAGCTCACCTACACACAGGGAAGGTGGAAACACCATATATTTT

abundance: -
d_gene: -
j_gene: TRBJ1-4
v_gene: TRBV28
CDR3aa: CASSVTGEYEKLFF
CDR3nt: TGTGCCAGCAGCGTCACAGGAGAGTATGAAAAACTGTTTTTT

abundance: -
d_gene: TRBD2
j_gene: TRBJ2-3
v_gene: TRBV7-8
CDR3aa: CASSQGVSGTDTQYF
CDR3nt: TGTGCCAGCAGTCAAGGGGTTAGCGGGACAGATACGCAGTATTTT

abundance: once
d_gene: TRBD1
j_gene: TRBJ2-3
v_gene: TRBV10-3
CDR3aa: CATRQGLSTDTQYF
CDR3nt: TGTGCCACCAGACAGGGGCTAAGCACAGATACGCAGTATTTT

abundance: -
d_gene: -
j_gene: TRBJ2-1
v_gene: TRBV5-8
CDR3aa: CASSLVRGGYNEQFF
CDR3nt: TGTGCCAGCAGCTTGGTCCGTGGAGGTTACAATGAGCAGTTCTTC

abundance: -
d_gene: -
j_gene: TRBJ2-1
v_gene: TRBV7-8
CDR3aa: CASSSLSTRINEQFF
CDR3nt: TGTGCCAGCAGCTCCCTCTCGACTAGGATTAATGAGCAGTTCTTC

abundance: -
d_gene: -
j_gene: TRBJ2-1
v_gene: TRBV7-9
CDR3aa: CASSARGSGYNEQFF
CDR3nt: TGTGCCAGCAGCGCCAGGGGAAGCGGTTACAATGAGCAGTTCTTC

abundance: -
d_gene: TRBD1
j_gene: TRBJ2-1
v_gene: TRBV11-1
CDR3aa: CASSSTGGRNNEQFF
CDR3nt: TGTGCCAGCAGCTCTACAGGGGGCAGAAACAATGAGCAGTTCTTC

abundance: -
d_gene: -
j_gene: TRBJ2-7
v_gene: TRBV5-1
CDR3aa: CASSLDNRELDREQYF
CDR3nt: TGCGCCAGCAGCTTGGACAACAGGGAATTGGATCGCGAGCAGTACTTC

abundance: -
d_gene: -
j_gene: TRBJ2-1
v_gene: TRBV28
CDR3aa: CASSSLVGATNEQFF
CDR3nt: TGTGCCAGCAGTTCCCTGGTGGGAGCGACTAATGAGCAGTTCTTC

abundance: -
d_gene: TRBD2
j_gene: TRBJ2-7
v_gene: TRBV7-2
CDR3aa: CASSPTRSGSFEQYF
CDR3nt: TGTGCCAGCAGCCCCACTCGGAGCGGGAGTTTCGAGCAGTACTTC

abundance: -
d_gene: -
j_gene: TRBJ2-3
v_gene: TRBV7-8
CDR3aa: CASSPRRDTQYF
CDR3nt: TGTGCCAGCAGCCCGCGGCGAGATACGCAGTATTTT

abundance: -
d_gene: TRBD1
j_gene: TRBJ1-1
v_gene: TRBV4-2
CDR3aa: CASSHGRQGRTEAFF
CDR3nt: TGTGCCAGCAGCCATGGGAGACAGGGCCGCACTGAAGCTTTCTTT

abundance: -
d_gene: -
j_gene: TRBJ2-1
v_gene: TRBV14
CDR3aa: CASKSGLSYNEQFF
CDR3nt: TGTGCCAGCAAGTCGGGACTCTCCTACAATGAGCAGTTCTTC

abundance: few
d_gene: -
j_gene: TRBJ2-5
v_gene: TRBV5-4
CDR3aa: CASSNFGGSTIRGETQYF
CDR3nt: TGTGCCAGCAGCAACTTCGGGGGGAGCACCATAAGGGGGGAGACCCAGTACTTC

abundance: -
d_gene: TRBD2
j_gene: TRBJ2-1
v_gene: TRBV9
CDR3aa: CASSTRTGLAGGPSGNEQFF
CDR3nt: TGTGCCAGCAGCACAAGAACCGGACTAGCGGGAGGGCCTTCAGGCAATGAGCAGTTCTTC

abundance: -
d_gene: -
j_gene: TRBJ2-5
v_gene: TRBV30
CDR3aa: CAWSRETQYF
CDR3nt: TGTGCCTGGAGTCGGGAGACCCAGTACTTC

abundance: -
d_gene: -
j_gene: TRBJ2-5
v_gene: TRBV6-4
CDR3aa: CASSEQRGETQYF
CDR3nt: TGTGCCAGCAGTGAACAAAGGGGAGAGACCCAGTACTTC

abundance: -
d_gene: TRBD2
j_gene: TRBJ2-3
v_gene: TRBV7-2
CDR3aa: CASSIIAGVPDTQYF
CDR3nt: TGTGCCAGCAGCATAATAGCGGGAGTCCCGGATACGCAGTATTTT

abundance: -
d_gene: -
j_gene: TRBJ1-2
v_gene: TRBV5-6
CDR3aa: CASSLVSGVGYGYTF
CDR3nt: TGTGCCAGCAGCTTGGTCTCGGGGGTAGGGTATGGCTACACCTTC

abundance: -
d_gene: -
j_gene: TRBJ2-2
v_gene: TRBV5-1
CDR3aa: CASSRRLRAQSLGTGELFF
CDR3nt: TGCGCCAGCAGCCGAAGACTAAGGGCCCAATCCTTGGGGACCGGGGAGCTGTTTTTT

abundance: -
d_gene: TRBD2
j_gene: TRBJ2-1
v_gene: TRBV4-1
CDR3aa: CASSQPGLAGGDSYNEQFF
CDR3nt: TGCGCCAGCAGCCAGCCGGGACTAGCGGGGGGCGACTCCTACAATGAGCAGTTCTTC

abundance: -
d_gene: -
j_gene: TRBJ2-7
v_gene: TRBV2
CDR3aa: CASNPRGGADEQYF
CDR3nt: TGTGCCAGCAATCCTCGAGGGGGGGCAGACGAGCAGTACTTC

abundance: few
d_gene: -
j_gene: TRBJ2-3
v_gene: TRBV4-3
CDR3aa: CASSQEQADTQYF
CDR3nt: TGCGCCAGCAGCCAAGAACAGGCAGATACGCAGTATTTT

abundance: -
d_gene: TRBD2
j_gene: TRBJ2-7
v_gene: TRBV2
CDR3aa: CASSVLAGEGSYEQYF
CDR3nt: TGTGCCAGCAGTGTTCTAGCGGGAGAGGGCTCCTACGAGCAGTACTTC

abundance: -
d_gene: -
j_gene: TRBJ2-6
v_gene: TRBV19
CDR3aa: CASSMWTLSGANVLTF
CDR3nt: TGTGCCAGTAGTATGTGGACACTCTCTGGGGCCAACGTCCTGACTTTC

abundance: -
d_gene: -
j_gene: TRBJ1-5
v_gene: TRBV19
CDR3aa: CASSLTGPQHF
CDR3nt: TGTGCCAGTAGTCTGACAGGACCCCAGCATTTT

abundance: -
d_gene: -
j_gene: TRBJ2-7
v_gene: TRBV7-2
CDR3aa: CASSRGGTVAYEQYF
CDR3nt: TGTGCCAGCAGCCGCGGGGGGACAGTCGCCTACGAGCAGTACTTC

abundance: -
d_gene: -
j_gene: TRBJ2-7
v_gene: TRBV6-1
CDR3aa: CASSELRGQSSYEQYF
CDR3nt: TGTGCCAGCAGTGAATTGCGGGGACAGAGCTCCTACGAGCAGTACTTC

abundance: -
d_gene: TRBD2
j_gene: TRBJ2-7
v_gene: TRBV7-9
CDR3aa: CASSQEFDSGNYEQYF
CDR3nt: TGCGCCAGCAGCCAAGAGTTCGACAGCGGGAACTACGAGCAGTACTTC

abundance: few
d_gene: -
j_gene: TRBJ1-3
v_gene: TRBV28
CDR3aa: CASSIPGTPSGNTIYF
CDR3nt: TGTGCCAGCAGTATACCGGGGACACCCTCTGGAAACACCATATATTTT

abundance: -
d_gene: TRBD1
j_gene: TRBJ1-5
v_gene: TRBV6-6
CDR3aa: CASSPSTGGNQPQHF
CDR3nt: TGTGCCAGCAGCCCCAGTACAGGGGGAAATCAGCCCCAGCATTTT

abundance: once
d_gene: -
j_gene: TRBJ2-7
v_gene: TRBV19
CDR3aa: CASSTNRDTAYEQYF
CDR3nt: TGTGCCAGTAGTACGAACCGGGACACCGCCTACGAGCAGTACTTC

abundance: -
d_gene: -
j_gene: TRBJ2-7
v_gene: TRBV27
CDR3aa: CASSSQGSYGYEQYF
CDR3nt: TGTGCCAGCAGCTCGCAGGGGTCATATGGGTACGAGCAGTACTTC

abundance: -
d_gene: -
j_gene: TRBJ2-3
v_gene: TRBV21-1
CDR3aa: CASSRGPTAPGKGHTQYF
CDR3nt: TGTGCCAGCAGCCGTGGTCCCACTGCTCCGGGAAAAGGGCATACGCAGTATTTT

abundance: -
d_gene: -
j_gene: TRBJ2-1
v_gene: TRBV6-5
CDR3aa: CASSYSGGRSEQFF
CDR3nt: TGTGCCAGCAGTTACTCGGGGGGGCGCAGTGAGCAGTTCTTC

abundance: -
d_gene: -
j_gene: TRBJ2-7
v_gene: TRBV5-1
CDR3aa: CASSSTVNSREQYF
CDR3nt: TGCGCCAGCAGCTCAACTGTCAATTCTCGCGAGCAGTACTTC